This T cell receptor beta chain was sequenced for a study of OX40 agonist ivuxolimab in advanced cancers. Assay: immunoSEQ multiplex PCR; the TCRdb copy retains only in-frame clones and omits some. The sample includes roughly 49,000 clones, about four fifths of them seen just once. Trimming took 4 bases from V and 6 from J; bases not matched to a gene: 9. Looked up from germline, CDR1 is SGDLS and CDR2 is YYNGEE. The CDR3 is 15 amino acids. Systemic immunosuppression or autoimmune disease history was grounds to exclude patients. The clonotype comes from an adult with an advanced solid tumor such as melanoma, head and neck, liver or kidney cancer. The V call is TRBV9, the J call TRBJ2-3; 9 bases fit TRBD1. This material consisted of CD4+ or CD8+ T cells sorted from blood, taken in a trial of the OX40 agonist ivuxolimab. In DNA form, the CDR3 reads TGTGCCAGCAGCTACTCCGGGACAGGGATTGATACGCAGTATTTT. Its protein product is CASSYSGTGIDTQYF.